This T cell receptor beta chain derives from a study of blood T cell repertoires in COVID-19. Assay used: immunoSEQ multiplex PCR; TCRdb lists only in-frame clones, some missing. This sample has approximately 250,000 clones, with roughly 79% found just once. This TCR was sampled from a man aged 40-49 years who had recovered from COVID-19. The specimen sequenced was PBMCs or T cells enriched from blood (not recorded which).

The CDR3 spells CASSQLAGVSYEQYF. The CDR3 DNA reads TGTGCCAGCAGTCAACTAGCGGGGGTCTCCTACGAGCAGTACTTC. The rearrangement uses TRBV3-1 (or the pseudogene TRBV3-2) and TRBJ2-7, with 11 positions matching TRBD2. The CDR3 sequence is 15 residues long. Germline lookup yields CDR1 LGHDT and CDR2 YNNKEL (reference sequence). Losses at the gene ends were 6 bases for V and 0 bases for J; bases not matched to a gene: 4.